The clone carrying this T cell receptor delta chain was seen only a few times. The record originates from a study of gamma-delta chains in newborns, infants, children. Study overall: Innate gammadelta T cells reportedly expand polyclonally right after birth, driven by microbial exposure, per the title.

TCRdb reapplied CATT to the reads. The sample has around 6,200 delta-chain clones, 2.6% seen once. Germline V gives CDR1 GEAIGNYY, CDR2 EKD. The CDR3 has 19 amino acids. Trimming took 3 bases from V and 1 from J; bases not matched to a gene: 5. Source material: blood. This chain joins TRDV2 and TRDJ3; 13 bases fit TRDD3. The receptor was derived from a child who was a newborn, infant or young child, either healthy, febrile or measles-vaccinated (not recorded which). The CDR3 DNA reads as TGTGCCTGTGACCTACTGGGGGATACGCGATCCTGGGACACCCGACAGATGTTTTTC. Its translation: CACDLLGDTRSWDTRQMFF.